This T cell receptor (beta chain) originates from a study of OX40 agonist ivuxolimab in advanced cancers. Whole-study context: Earlier treatment with anti-PD-1, anti-PD-L1 or anti-CTLA-4 was permitted, and under 50% had received some. Partial responses were seen in three patients, one with hepatocellular carcinoma and two with cutaneous melanoma. Whole-study findings and limits: Some patients without response likewise showed low normalized clonal expansion.

TCRdb's copy holds only in-frame clones and misses some; the assay was immunoSEQ multiplex PCR. Of 82,000 or so clones in the sample, 75% to 90% are singletons; the top ten hold approximately 2.3%. There are a few counts of this clone. No antigen is known for it. Trimming took 7 bases from V and 0 from J, leaving 15 bases between them. The germline V gene has CDR1 MNHNS and CDR2 SASEGT. This CDR3 contains 15 residues. Blood samples were obtained at baseline, cycle 4 day 1, and cycle 7 day 1. The chain carries TRBV6-1 and TRBJ2-5; perhaps D is TRBD1 or TRBD2 (6 bases each). Here the sequenced sample was CD4+ or CD8+ T cells sorted from blood, taken in a trial of the OX40 agonist ivuxolimab. This receptor was taken from an adult with an advanced solid tumor such as melanoma, head and neck, liver or kidney cancer. In DNA, the CDR3 is TGTGCCAGCACGAAGGGGGGACCCCACCAAGAGACCCAGTACTTC. This gives the protein CASTKGGPHQETQYF.